This T cell receptor beta chain derives from a study of regulatory T cells in long-lasting Graves disease (dated by TCRdb to the early 2020s). Notes on the research overall: Patients with newly diagnosed Graves' disease had been on antithyroid drugs for under 3 months. A total of some 35 samples underwent TCR sequencing: roughly 13 from persistent and 20 from newly diagnosed Graves' disease patients. Patients with persistent Graves' disease were compared with patients with newly diagnosed Graves' disease using TCR sequencing and RNA sequencing of peripheral blood. The study was conducted in China and was registered as a clinical trial.

General conclusions and limits of the study: The small sample size was acknowledged by the authors as a limitation that may reduce accuracy. Only the TCR beta chain was sequenced and analyzed. Patients with persistent disease shared more public clonotypes (around 3,000) than newly diagnosed patients did (approximately 990). The study examined only peripheral blood because the primary lesion, thyroid tissue, could not be accessed. Compared with newly diagnosed patients, persistent Graves' disease patients had lower TCR Shannon entropy and fewer highly expanded clones, which suggests clonal expansion.

This clonotype was seen repeatedly, ten times or more. Its antigen is unknown. One base away there is no much larger clone; base qualities are not given. Libraries were prepared through multiplex PCR. The listed sequencing device is Illumina HiSeq 4000. To build TCR beta libraries, CDR3 regions were amplified by Arm-PCR using iRepertoire HTBI primers. Before sequencing, the PCR products underwent gel purification. Under the source paper's analysis protocol: Across samples, 55 to 80 TRBV and 13 to 15 TRBJ segments were identified and used for gene usage analysis of CDR3 amino acid clonotypes. COPE and FqMerger were used to merge filtered high-quality paired reads into contigs. BLAST was used to align contigs to the IMGT TRBV, TRBD and TRBJ reference genes, and CDR3 was defined following IMGT. Clonotypes above 0.1% frequency were classified as highly expanded clones. Shannon entropy served as the measure of repertoire diversity, while the Gini coefficient captured V-J evenness. Public clonotypes were defined as clonotypes shared by more than one individual. TCRdb ran its own pipeline on the public reads, namely fastp trimming at Q25 and MiXCR clone calling, and kept in-frame beta chains. Rows are combined by CDR3 protein, so each entry shows the most common genes and DNA. What appears here as the V and J calls and clone size reflects TCRdb's work, not the paper's. This sample has 390,000 or so distinct CDR3 sequences in its table, and approximately 10% of those were observed once. 15% to 20% of the sample is held by the ten biggest clonotypes.

This sample's time point label indicates: newly diagnosed GD, antithyroid drugs for less than 3 months. For both TCR sequencing and RNA sequencing, RNA was extracted from PBMCs in TRIzol. The diagnosis of Graves' disease followed American Thyroid Association guidelines. Recruitment of patients was carried out at an endocrinology department in Xi'an, China. From each patient, around 9 milliliters of peripheral blood was collected into an EDTA anticoagulant tube. Ficoll Paque Plus density gradient separation was used to isolate PBMCs, and no additional T cell sorting was done. RNA quality was checked with an Agilent 2100 Bioanalyzer and agarose gel, and concentration with a NanoDrop 2000. In addition, the sample was reused for a study of T cells in Graves' hyperthyroidism and ophthalmopathy. The second study reports: Stable Graves' hyperthyroidism was defined as no progression to ophthalmopathy during 18 months of follow-up. Hyperthyroidism patients were aged 18 to 65 years and newly diagnosed, with disease duration of less than 2 months. The study excluded patients with uncontrolled infections, other autoimmune diseases, pregnancy or lactation. Clinical symptoms, serum thyroxine and TRAb, thyroid ultrasound, and orbital computed tomography formed the basis for the diagnoses. The TCR CDR3 was subjected to a first round of RT-PCR using the HTBI primer set and the Qiagen OneStep RT-PCR kit. Blood samples also contained most of the expanded thyroid clonotypes (frequency above 0.001), which suggests that blood repertoires may reflect thyroid immune responses. A 13 V-J signature model separated ophthalmopathy from stable hyperthyroidism, with about 90% sensitivity and 81.08% specificity in cross-validation and 80%/75% in testing. In validation, progression to ophthalmopathy was predicted by the model with 70.59% sensitivity and 72.22% specificity, a median of approximately 6.5 months before onset. To identify TCR V-J signatures that set the groups apart, the researchers used a discovery cohort of 100 patients, made up of around 42 with Graves' ophthalmopathy and some 60 with stable Graves' hyperthyroidism. Prospective prediction of ophthalmopathy was tested in an independent validation cohort of fewer than 20 hyperthyroidism patients and approximately 17 patients who later progressed to ophthalmopathy. The 100 discovery patients were randomly divided into training and test sets at a 7:3 ratio. Thyroid tissue and blood T-cell repertoires from several Graves' hyperthyroidism patients were also compared in the study. After sampling, hyperthyroidism patients received methimazole starting at 30 mg daily, and ophthalmopathy patients received high-dose intravenous methylprednisolone. Libraries were constructed in a second round of multiplex PCR, after which size selection and purification were carried out. The libraries were sequenced on an Illumina HiSeq2000 using paired-end 100 bp reads. SOAPnuke was used to process the raw data, removing reads that contained adapters or uncalled bases, had a mean Phred below 15, or lacked an exact match to the constant primer or identifier. High-quality paired reads were merged using COPE v1.2.5, and each unique nucleotide sequence was defined as a clonotype. MiTCR v1.1 was used to align clonotypes to the IMGT TRBV, TRBD and TRBJ reference segments. Only V-J combinations with frequency above 0.0001, covering approximately 99% of repertoires, were analysed. A TCS score was defined as the ratio between F50 (clonal expansion) and ExV (chaos), using BLOSUM62-based TCRdist between CDR3 peptides within each V-J. Welch's t-statistics and random forest reduced several hundred V-J features to roughly 13, which were used in a naive Bayes classifier (R e1071). Sample size was not statistically predetermined, and investigators were not blinded to group allocation. TCR Vbeta CDR3 sequencing of fewer than 150 peripheral blood samples (fewer than 45 ophthalmopathy, over 70 hyperthyroidism and some 17 progressor patients) is reported in the paper.

This sample comprised peripheral blood mononuclear cells (PBMCs), obtained at new diagnosis, from a patient treated with antithyroid drugs. The receptor comes from a woman younger than 35 with Graves disease. Donor details come from another sample of the same person, matched by shared clones.

The CDR3 region: CASSSVSYEQYF. The bases read TGTGCCAGCAGCTCCGTCTCCTACGAGCAGTACTTC. The rearrangement combines TRBV28 with TRBJ2-7; no D gene call is confident. V is cut by 6 bases and J by 0 bases, and the space between the germline ends is 6 bases. The germline V gene sets CDR1 to MDHEN and CDR2 to SYDVKM. Spanning cysteine to phenylalanine, the CDR3 consists of 12 amino acids. Of the read, only the CDR3 DNA is kept; its 36 bases are in frame from base 1.